This T cell receptor beta chain originates from a study of read filtering for tumor transcriptome and immune sequencing. Background on the study: Whole-transcriptome libraries were prepared after DNase treatment. IR-seq gave about 4.05 to 11 million TCR reads per sample; RNA-seq gave roughly 75 to 1,300. Whole-study findings and limits: Even smaller IR-seq throughput identified most shared clonotypes.

This library used approximately 390 ng RNA and molecular barcoded adaptors spanning alpha/delta and beta/gamma chains. TCRdb re-derived calls from the reads in MiXCR, one entry per CDR3 protein. Seen here are around 50,000 distinct CDR3 sequences, more than 20% observed once, and the top ten hold about a sixth. The CDR3 runs 13 residues. The V and J ends lost 4 bases and 0 bases respectively, with 4 bases between them. Germline assignment: CDR1 SEHNR and CDR2 FQNEAQ (reference sequence). This clonotype was counted at least ten times. What it binds is not known. V usage is TRBV7-9 and J usage is TRBJ1-5; D is undetermined. Sequencing was done on a sample of a population of CD138-negative cells sorted from bone marrow. The clonotype was recovered from a donor at least 40 years old with multiple myeloma. The CDR3 nucleotides are TGTGCCAGCAGCTACGGTAGCAATCAGCCCCAGCATTTT. This encodes CASSYGSNQPQHF.